Presented here are 10 T cell receptor beta chains from one specimen sequenced in a study of shared clonotypes between healthy human individuals. Using immunoSEQ multiplex PCR, the repertoire was profiled, and TCRdb retains in-frame clones only, with some absent. The table has about 670,000 clones, 72% seen once. Sequencing used memory CD4+ T cells sorted from blood. The subset is: CD45RA-negative fraction. These receptors all stem from a woman under 40 in good health.

The chain combines TRBV18 with TRBJ2-1, with D possibly being TRBD2 (6 bases). There are 14 residues in the CDR3. Trimming removed 7 bases at V and 4 bases at J, with 14 bases between. From germline, CDR1 is KGHSH and CDR2 LQKENI. CDR3 protein: CASYRETGYNEQFF. Here the CDR3 DNA reads TGTGCCAGCTACCGGGAGACGGGATACAATGAGCAGTTCTTC.

The chain employs TRBV7-8 and TRBJ2-2; 11 bases match TRBD2. The V gene's germline CDR1 is SGHVS and CDR2 FQNEAQ. The CDR3 is made up of 16 amino acids. After removal of 6 bases from V and 2 bases from J, the junction contained 5 bases not matched to a gene. The CDR3 region has the DNA TGTGCCAGCAGGCCCCTAGCGGGAGGAAACACCGGGGAGCTGTTTTTT. This gives the protein CASRPLAGGNTGELFF. Looking up the rest from reference TRBV7-8 and TRBJ2-2 gives the full variable domain: GAGVSQSPRYKVAKRGQDVALRCDPISGHVSLFWYQQALGQGPEFLTYFQNEAQLDKSGLPSDRFFAERPEGSVSTLKIQRTQQEDSAVYLCASRPLAGGNTGELFFGEGSRLTVL.

The V and J genes are TRBV6-1 and TRBJ2-5; no clear D gene. V was clipped by 7 bases and J by 5 bases, with 11 bases between them. Germline loops: CDR1 MNHNS, CDR2 SASEGT. The CDR3 contains 12 residues. CDR3 loop: CASKEDGETQYF. The DNA of the CDR3 is TGTGCCAGCAAGGAAGACGGGGAGACCCAGTACTTC.

DNA for the CDR3: TGTGCCACTCTTGATCAGTTCGGCAATCAGCCCCAGCATTTT. As protein: CATLDQFGNQPQHF. The chain couples TRBV19 to TRBJ1-5; no firm D call. V gave up 10 bases and J gave up 2 bases, with 15 bases separating them. Germline CDR1 reads LNHDA; CDR2 reads SQIVND (reference sequence). The CDR3 loop spans 14 amino acids.

This chain joins TRBV27 and TRBJ2-2; D possibly corresponds to TRBD1 (7 bases). The CDR3 has 16 residues. In germline, CDR1 is MNHEY, CDR2 SMNVEV (reference sequence). Trimming left V 5 bases short and J 4 bases short, with 17 bases between. This CDR3 reads CASSTGDSHSTGELFF. CDR3 in DNA: TGTGCCAGCAGTACGGGGGACAGTCATAGCACCGGGGAGCTGTTTTTT.

This clone has a count of ten or more. V is TRBV7-2 and J is TRBJ2-1; 9 nucleotides agree with TRBD2. This CDR3 is 16 amino acids long. The germline gives CDR1 SGHTA, CDR2 FQGNSA. J gave up 13 bases and V 1 base, and 14 bases lay outside the gene matches. The CDR3 sequence is CASSLVGAGGAPTQFF. The DNA for the CDR3 is TGTGCCAGCAGCTTAGTCGGGGCGGGAGGGGCACCTACACAGTTCTTC.

The chain is built from TRBV6-1 and TRBJ2-7, with 9 bases matching TRBD1. The CDR3 totals 15 residues. Unmatched junction bases numbered 10, after V lost 8 bases and J lost 2 bases. In germline, CDR1 is MNHNS, CDR2 SASEGT. CDR3 nucleotide sequence: TGTGCCAGCGCTAGTCTAGGACAGGGGACCTACGAGCAGTACTTC. Translating gives CASASLGQGTYEQYF.

The rearrangement joins TRBV5-6 to TRBJ2-3; TRBD2 agrees at 12 bases. Germline V gives CDR1 SGHDT, CDR2 YYEEEE. CDR3 length: 15 amino acids. J was trimmed by 6 bases and V by 4 bases; bases with no gene match: 6. The CDR3 spells CASSLRTSGADTQYF. Written as DNA, the CDR3 is TGTGCCAGCAGCCTGAGGACTAGCGGGGCCGATACGCAGTATTTT.

The chain is built from TRBV10-3 and TRBJ1-4, with D perhaps TRBD1 (5 bases). The CDR3 is made up of 13 amino acids. Per germline, CDR1 ENHRY and CDR2 SYGVKD. V lost 11 bases to trimming and J lost 1 base, with 11 bases between them. The CDR3 is CALPRVTNEKLFF. In nucleotides, the CDR3 is TGTGCCCTCCCCAGGGTAACTAATGAAAAACTGTTTTTT.

The chain uses TRBV25-1 and TRBJ1-1; no definite D call. V was shortened by 6 bases and J by 5 bases, with 13 bases between the two germline ends. CDR3 length: 13 residues. CDR1 MGHDK and CDR2 SYGVNS come from the germline V gene. Here the CDR3 DNA reads TGTGCCAGCAGAGCGTCCGGCAGAACTGAAGCTTTCTTT. Protein sequence: CASRASGRTEAFF.